The 5 T cell receptor beta chains below were found in one sample sequenced in a study of radiotherapy plus CTLA-4 blockade in lung cancer. Data came from immunoSEQ multiplex PCR; TCRdb stores just in-frame clones and leaves some out. Altogether about 38,000 clones are present, about 68% being singletons, with the ten largest covering about 8.9%. The sequencing here drew on peripheral blood, taken from a patient treated with radiotherapy plus ipilimumab. Receptor source: a human donor with non-small cell lung cancer who had stable disease on radiotherapy plus ipilimumab.

V usage is TRBV18 and J usage is TRBJ1-1; no definite D call. Between the trimmed V and J ends, which lost 3 bases and 5 bases, there was a span of 13 bases. The CDR3 loop spans 14 amino acids. The germline CDR1 and CDR2 sequences are KGHSH and LQKENI. CDR3: CASSPGRTQTEAFF. DNA for the CDR3: TGTGCCAGCTCACCGGGTAGAACTCAAACTGAAGCTTTCTTT.

This clone was detected once. The chain is built from TRBV15 and TRBJ1-3; possible D gene TRBD1, 5 bases. The CDR3 sequence is 19 residues long. With 0 bases removed from V and 0 bases from J, the gap between germline ends came to 18 bases. CDR1 and CDR2 (germline): LNHNV, YYDKDF (reference sequence). DNA of the CDR3: TGTGCCACCAGCAGAGATACGGTGGGGACGCCCGGCTCTGGAAACACCATATATTTT. Translation gives CATSRDTVGTPGSGNTIYF.

V usage is TRBV5-6 and J usage is TRBJ1-4; tentatively, D is TRBD1 (5 bases). The length of the CDR3 is 14 residues. Trimming stripped 3 bases from V and 8 bases from J, with 14 bases between. Germline CDR1 reads SGHDT; CDR2 reads YYEEEE. The CDR3 region has the DNA TGTGCCAGCAGCTCCCCTCTGGGGGTAGAAAAACTGTTTTTT. Amino acids: CASSSPLGVEKLFF.

This clone turned up a few times. The chain links TRBV19 to TRBJ1-2; no clear D. CDR1 is LNHDA, CDR2 SQIVND, per germline (reference sequence). The CDR3 is made up of 11 amino acids. V was pared by 2 bases and J by 2 bases, with 0 bases between. This CDR3 reads CASSINYGYTF. CDR3 bases: TGTGCCAGTAGTATAAACTATGGCTACACCTTC.

The V gene is TRBV5-4, the J gene TRBJ1-4; TRBD1 agrees at 8 bases. Germline CDR1 and CDR2: SGHNT and YYREEE (reference sequence). The ends lost 5 bases at V and 5 bases at J; junction bases unmatched: 8. The CDR3 is 15 residues long. The CDR3 DNA reads as TGTGCCAGCAGGCGACAGGGGTCCCGAAATGAAAAACTGTTTTTT. Translated: CASRRQGSRNEKLFF.